This T cell receptor (beta chain) appears in the sequencing data of a study of blood T cell repertoires in COVID-19 (dated by TCRdb to the early 2020s). Some background on the complete study: Samples covering the acute and convalescent phases of COVID-19 were provided by collaborators in the United States, Italy and Spain. The repertoires were released in a freely available public database meant as a resource for research on the immune response to SARS-CoV-2. HLA class I and class II types, where available, came from metadata supplied by the sample provider rather than from assay-based typing. The dataset comprised deeply sampled blood TCRbeta repertoires from subjects exposed to, actively infected with, or recovered from COVID-19. Nearly every sample came with metadata listing a de-identified subject ID, COVID-19 status, age in years and sex. Samples came from the ongoing ImmuneRACE study (first 160 participants) plus 1,254 subjects from 6 global collaborators. The material from the prospective study consisted of cDNA or gDNA derived from T cells, B-cell-depleted T cells, or PBMCs. General findings and caveats noted by the study authors: How much clinical and demographic metadata was included differed by source and by participant, and the metadata was provided uncurated.

Of note for this clone: It has no known antigen specificity. The sample holds no much larger clone one base away, and base qualities are not on file.

TCRbeta CDR3 regions were amplified from genomic DNA by means of the immunoSEQ Assay, a bias-controlled multiplex PCR. Processing in the source paper ran as follows. Within the assay, amplification of reference gene primers was used to estimate how many nucleated cells each sample contained. Sequence reads were collapsed and filtered to measure the absolute abundance of every unique TCRbeta CDR3 rearrangement. Productive Simpson clonality was computed per sample as the square root of Simpson's diversity index over productive rearrangements. Here the immuneACCESS table is served through TCRdb, limited to in-frame sequences with V and J called. Missing clones are a known gap in these copies; in checked studies unresolved V genes cover under half, and the rest lacks a known reason. V, J and clone size are taken as reported in that table, and D and trimming were inferred from the DNA itself. In this sample the table shows roughly 500,000 clones, roughly 88% of which occur a single time. The ten largest clones represent 1.8% of the sample.

Participants in the prospective study were enrolled through a virtual design, were aged roughly 18 to 100 years, and lived in roughly 24 United States geographic areas. In the prospective study, participants were assigned to cohorts based on the clinical history participants reported in a screening survey and a study questionnaire. Recovered participants in ImmuneRACE Cohort 3 were defined by two consecutive negative NP/OP PCR tests, clearance by a healthcare professional, or resolution of symptoms. In the prospective study, whole blood, serum and a nasopharyngeal or oropharyngeal swab were collected from each participant by mobile phlebotomists. Participants in the prospective study had the option to provide additional blood draws and questionnaires over a roughly two-month period. Before DNA extraction, prospective study blood samples were shipped either frozen or at room temperature. Input material: PBMCs or T cells enriched from blood (not recorded which). The origin of this receptor is a woman between 40 and 50 years old who had recovered from COVID-19.

Here is the DNA: TGTGCCAGCAGCTCTACCGGCAGGGTTTACAATGAGCAGTTCTTC. The translation is CASSSTGRVYNEQFF. Recombination linked TRBV11-2 to TRBJ2-1, with TRBD1 perhaps the D gene, on 5 matching bases. CDR1 and CDR2 are drawn from the germline V gene: SGHAT, FQNNGV. Reading from cysteine to phenylalanine, the CDR3 counts 15 amino acids. Kept here is only the CDR3 DNA, which spans 45 bases and is read in frame from base 1. V sheds 4 bases and J sheds 4 bases, leaving 14 bases between their ends.